What follows is one T cell receptor (beta chain) and its context. As originally analysed: Nucleated cell counts were estimated from reference gene primer amplification. Profiled with immunoSEQ multiplex PCR; TCRdb holds only in-frame clones, not every one. The V and J calls and clone size are taken from that table; D and trimming were inferred from the DNA. The sample lists some 99,000 clones; around 90% were seen once. CDR1 is KGHDR and CDR2 is SFDVKD in the germline V gene. The CDR3 length is 16 residues. V lost 4 bases, J lost 5 bases, and 16 bases lay in between. This record belongs to a study of blood T cell repertoires in COVID-19. Turning to the study itself: The analysed material was cDNA or gDNA that came from T cells, B-cell-depleted T cells, or PBMCs.

The source of this sequence is a human donor in a cohort sampled during active COVID-19. The chain recombines TRBV24-1 with TRBJ2-2; D ambiguous. Material for sequencing was peripheral blood. The CDR3: CATSEAAPQGTGELFF. The CDR3 DNA reads as TGTGCCACCAGTGAGGCGGCCCCCCAAGGAACCGGGGAGCTGTTTTTT.